This TCR beta chain was observed in a study of cytomegalovirus exposure and HLA in healthy donors. Background on the study: A previous analysis identified 90 million to 140 million unique TCR beta sequences derived from about 180 million T cells. Of all 360 or so donors who were genotyped, around 79% belonged to the Caucasian-associated ancestry cluster. Findings and limits, study-wide: 150 or so TCR beta chains were listed as cytomegalovirus-associated.

The PCR contained 60 Vbeta and 13 Jbeta primers. Generated by immunoSEQ multiplex PCR, the TCRdb table keeps only in-frame clones and is missing some. The sample yields under 250,000 clones, roughly four fifths seen once. All the people who gave samples were healthy bone marrow donors. A word on this clone: Its matching antigen is unknown.

The V end was cut by 3 bases, the J end by 3 bases, with 11 bases between. Germline V gives CDR1 SGHTA, CDR2 FQGTGA. The CDR3 sequence is 15 residues long. The receptor was isolated from a woman in her forties or fifties in good health and CMV-seropositive. Sequenced input: PBMCs. The genes are TRBV7-3 and TRBJ2-2; a weak D match, TRBD1 (5 bases). The CDR3 DNA reads as TGTGCCAGCAGCTTGGGTAGGGGTGACACCGGGGAGCTGTTTTTT. This encodes CASSLGRGDTGELFF. Drawing the rest from reference TRBV7-3 and TRBJ2-2, the complete variable domain is GAGVSQTPSNKVTEKGKYVELRCDPISGHTALYWYRQSLGQGPEFLIYFQGTGAADDSGLPNDRFFAVRPEGSVSTLKIQRTERGDSAVYLCASSLGRGDTGELFFGEGSRLTVL.